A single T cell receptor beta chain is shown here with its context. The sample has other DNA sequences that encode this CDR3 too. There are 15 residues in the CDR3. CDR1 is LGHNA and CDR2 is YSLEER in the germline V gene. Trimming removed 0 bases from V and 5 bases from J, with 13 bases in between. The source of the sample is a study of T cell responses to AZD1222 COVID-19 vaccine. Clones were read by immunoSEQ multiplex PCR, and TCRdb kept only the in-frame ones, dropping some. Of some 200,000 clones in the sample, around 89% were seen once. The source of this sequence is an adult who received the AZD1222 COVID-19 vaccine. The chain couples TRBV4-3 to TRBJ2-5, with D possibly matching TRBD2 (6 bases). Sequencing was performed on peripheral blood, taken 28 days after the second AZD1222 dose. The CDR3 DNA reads TGCGCCAGCAGCCAAGATCTGGGTGGGAGGGAGACCCAGTACTTC. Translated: CASSQDLGGRETQYF.